This T cell receptor (beta chain) appears in the sequencing data of a study of cytomegalovirus exposure and HLA in healthy donors. Study results and caveats: Highest at DRB1 and lowest at HLA-C, TCR association rates differed among HLA loci in a later analysis. Rarity marked most TCR sequences, yet some public TCRs occurred in many donors.

Researchers ran the PCR with 60 Vbeta and 13 Jbeta primers. Assay: immunoSEQ multiplex PCR; the TCRdb copy retains only in-frame clones and omits some. Among around 190,000 clones listed, about 88% were seen once. With respect to this clone: Antigen specificity is unknown.

V trimming: 6 bases; J trimming: 1 base; junction bases outside the gene matches: 3. The CDR3 loop spans 14 amino acids. The germline gives CDR1 SNHLY, CDR2 FYNNEI. Sequenced: PBMCs. The V and J genes are TRBV2 and TRBJ1-5; 7 nucleotides line up with TRBD1. This TCR was recovered from a woman under 30 in good health and CMV-seronegative. The CDR3 DNA reads TGTGCCAGCAGCCCGGACAGGAGCAATCAGCCCCAGCATTTT. Translating it yields CASSPDRSNQPQHF.